The 30 T cell receptor beta chains below all came from one sample that was sequenced in a study of T cells in tuberculosis. After thawing and overnight rest, PBMC were stained with GMM-loaded CD1B tetramer, viability dye and anti-CD3 for sorting. CD1B tetramers were loaded with Rhodococcus equi-derived C32 glucose monomycolate. The protocol was immunoSEQ multiplex PCR, while the TCRdb copy is restricted to in-frame clones and leaves out a portion. The sample includes some 90,000 clones, roughly 88% of them seen just once. What was sequenced was CD1b-GMM tetramer-negative cells sorted from PBMCs. These receptors originate from an adult woman with latent tuberculosis.

The chain is built from TRBV11-2 and TRBJ1-1; TRBD1 is a possible D gene (5 bases). The CDR3 runs 11 residues. CDR1 and CDR2 from the germline V gene are SGHAT and FQNNGV. The germline V and J ends were trimmed by 3 bases and 9 bases, with 8 bases remaining between them. The CDR3 protein is CASSFGGKAFF. The CDR3, as DNA: TGTGCCAGCAGCTTCGGGGGAAAAGCTTTCTTT.

The rearrangement joins TRBV2 to TRBJ2-5; D gene ambiguous. This CDR3 comprises 14 residues. V was pared by 2 bases and J by 1 base, with 8 bases between. Germline CDR1 and CDR2: SNHLY and FYNNEI. The CDR3 sequence: CASSEQQPQETQYF. CDR3 nucleotides: TGTGCCAGCAGTGAACAACAACCCCAAGAGACCCAGTACTTC.

The chain employs TRBV6-1 and TRBJ1-1; 8 bases are shared with TRBD1. This CDR3 has 13 residues. The germline gives CDR1 MNHNS, CDR2 SASEGT. The V segment lost 7 bases and the J segment 1 base; nucleotides outside the gene matches: 2. The chain's CDR3 is CASTDRGNTEAFF. The CDR3 nucleotides are TGTGCCAGCACAGACAGGGGGAACACTGAAGCTTTCTTT.

This rearrangement joins TRBV19 to TRBJ2-1, with unresolved D. Trimming removed 3 bases from V and 6 bases from J, with 9 bases in between. Germline V CDR1 and CDR2: LNHDA, SQIVND (reference sequence). This CDR3 is 13 amino acids long. The CDR3 sequence is CASSIGNLNEQFF. The DNA of the CDR3 is TGTGCCAGTAGTATTGGCAACCTCAATGAGCAGTTCTTC.

J is TRBJ2-5 and V is TRBV7-8; 7 positions agree with TRBD1. The CDR3 sequence is 16 residues long. J was trimmed by 3 bases and V by 3 bases; bases with no gene match: 10. CDR1 and CDR2 (germline): SGHVS, FQNEAQ. The CDR3: CASSLKRDSRKETQYF. DNA of the CDR3: TGTGCCAGCAGCTTGAAACGGGACAGTCGAAAAGAGACCCAGTACTTC.

The chain employs TRBV11-2 and TRBJ2-3; 9 positions agree with TRBD2. J gave up 5 bases and V 5 bases, and 8 bases lay outside the gene matches. Germline-derived CDR1 and CDR2 are SGHAT and FQNNGV. This CDR3 contains 15 residues. The CDR3 DNA is TGTGCCAGCAGCCCTGGGATAGCGGGGGTAGATACGCAGTATTTT. This codes for CASSPGIAGVDTQYF.

The chain couples TRBV4-2 to TRBJ1-3; D not resolved. The germline V and J ends were trimmed by 2 bases and 4 bases, with 6 bases remaining between them. The CDR3 extends over 13 amino acids. Germline V gene sequence: CDR1 LGHNA, CDR2 YNFKEQ. CDR3 protein: CASSQLVGNTIYF. The CDR3 nucleotides read TGTGCCAGCAGCCAATTAGTAGGAAACACCATATATTTT.

The V call is TRBV19, the J call TRBJ2-3; 9 bases line up with TRBD1. The CDR3 length is 16 residues. V gave up 6 bases and J gave up 4 bases; unmatched junction bases: 11. Germline CDR1 LNHDA, CDR2 SQIVND (reference sequence). The CDR3 reads CASRPYRDREADTQYF. CDR3 DNA sequence: TGTGCCAGTAGACCATACCGGGACAGGGAGGCAGATACGCAGTATTTT.

The table lists this clone with a count of one. The V and J genes are TRBV28 and TRBJ1-4; the D is unclear. The CDR3 consists of 14 residues. Trimming took off 4 bases at V and 4 bases at J, with 10 bases between the two ends. CDR1 and CDR2 from the germline V gene are MDHEN and SYDVKM. The CDR3 DNA follows: TGTGCCAGCAGTTCTCCGGTGCTTAATGAAAAACTGTTTTTT. Translating gives CASSSPVLNEKLFF.

The V gene is TRBV7-9, the J gene TRBJ1-5, with D perhaps matching TRBD1 (6 bases). CDR1 is SEHNR, CDR2 FQNEAQ, per germline (reference sequence). The CDR3 totals 14 residues. V gave up 3 bases and J gave up 6 bases, with 12 bases separating them. The CDR3 spells CASSLDSAGQPQHF. CDR3 in DNA: TGTGCCAGCAGCTTGGACAGCGCAGGTCAGCCCCAGCATTTT.

Remarks on this clone: This specimen includes other DNA sequences encoding the same CDR3. The chain employs TRBV11-3 and TRBJ1-3; 10 bases agree with TRBD1. Germline lookup yields CDR1 SGHNT and CDR2 YENEEA. V dropped 5 bases and J dropped 4; count of bases not matched to a gene: 5. This CDR3 is built from 15 residues. The chain's CDR3 is CASSPGQGPGNTIYF. DNA of the CDR3: TGTGCCAGCAGCCCGGGACAGGGGCCCGGAAACACCATATATTTT.

The J gene is TRBJ2-5, the V gene TRBV10-3; 7 nucleotides line up with TRBD1. Germline V gene sequence: CDR1 ENHRY, CDR2 SYGVKD. The ends lost 10 bases at V and 5 bases at J; junction bases unmatched: 10. The CDR3 sequence is 13 residues long. CDR3 sequence reads: CATAGTVGETQYF. The DNA of the CDR3 is TGTGCCACCGCCGGGACAGTGGGGGAGACCCAGTACTTC.

The chain links TRBV15 to TRBJ1-4; 8 bases align to TRBD1. Germline V gene lookup returns CDR1 LNHNV and CDR2 YYDKDF (reference sequence). Germline trimming cut 0 bases from V and 8 bases from J; bases unmatched to any gene: 5. This CDR3 is 15 amino acids long. CDR3 protein: CATSRDDRGGEKLFF. The CDR3 bases are TGTGCCACCAGCAGAGACGACAGGGGAGGGGAAAAACTGTTTTTT.

This rearrangement joins TRBV19 to TRBJ1-2; TRBD1 matches 8 bases. J was trimmed by 4 bases and V by 9 bases; bases with no gene match: 22. Germline V lookup: CDR1 LNHDA, CDR2 SQIVND (reference sequence). CDR3 length: 18 residues. The CDR3 protein is CASARAGTGPSLRYGYTF. CDR3 nucleotides: TGTGCCAGCGCCCGAGCCGGGACAGGACCCTCCCTACGCTATGGCTACACCTTC.

V and J are TRBV27 and TRBJ1-1, with TRBD1 as a possible D gene (6 bases). Trimming took 5 bases from V and 11 from J, leaving 18 bases between them. Germline lookup yields CDR1 MNHEY and CDR2 SMNVEV (reference sequence). The CDR3 extends over 13 amino acids. CDR3 sequence: CASSPGTPVGAFF. DNA of the CDR3: TGTGCCAGCAGTCCCGGGACACCCGTCGGGGCTTTCTTT.

The chain is built from TRBV21-1 and TRBJ1-1; the table's D call of TRBD1 was not tested on the DNA. TRBV21-1 is a pseudogene segment. CDR3 size: 17 residues. The CDR3 DNA is TGTGCCAGCAGCAAAGGACAGGGAGCAAATGTGAACACTGAAGCTTTCTTT. Translating gives CASSKGQGANVNTEAFF.

The chain employs TRBV7-9 and TRBJ1-4; D possibly corresponds to TRBD1 (5 bases). Germline V gene sequence: CDR1 SEHNR, CDR2 FQNEAQ (reference sequence). The CDR3 runs 14 residues. V was clipped by 5 bases and J by 5 bases, with 12 bases between them. CDR3 protein: CASSPRVGNEKLFF. The CDR3 nucleotides are TGTGCCAGCAGCCCCAGGGTGGGGAATGAAAAACTGTTTTTT.

The chain is built from TRBV7-8 and TRBJ1-3, with a weak D call TRBD1 (5 bases). The V gene's germline CDR1 is SGHVS and CDR2 FQNEAQ. With 2 bases removed from V and 2 bases from J, the gap between germline ends came to 19 bases. The length of the CDR3 is 18 residues. This CDR3 reads CASSLLFGDGEAGNTIYF. For the CDR3, the DNA is TGTGCCAGCAGCTTATTGTTCGGGGACGGGGAGGCTGGAAACACCATATATTTT.

V gene TRBV5-1 combines with J gene TRBJ2-7, with a tentative D call TRBD2 (5 bases). CDR1 and CDR2 (germline): SGHRS, YFSETQ. This CDR3 region has 15 residues. Trimming removed 4 bases at V and 0 bases at J, with 14 bases between. The CDR3 nucleotides read TGCGCCAGCAGCCCGGACTCCTTGAGCTCCTACGAGCAGTACGTC. This gives the protein CASSPDSLSSYEQYV.

The CDR3 sequence: CASGDRANTGELFF. Here the CDR3 DNA reads TGTGCCAGTGGCGACAGGGCGAACACCGGGGAGCTGTTTTTT. The chain joins TRBV19 to TRBJ2-2; the match to TRBD1 covers 7 bases. Trimming cost V 8 bases and J 0 bases; bases outside gene matches: 3. There are 14 residues in the CDR3. CDR1 is LNHDA and CDR2 is SQIVND in the germline V gene (reference sequence).

The chain is built from TRBV6-4 and TRBJ1-2; 8 bases agree with TRBD1. In germline, CDR1 is MRHNA, CDR2 SNTAGT. This CDR3 contains 18 residues. Trimming at V came to 5 bases and at J to 6 bases, leaving 20 bases not matched to a gene. CDR3 sequence reads: CASSQGPGTGTKTNGYTF. The CDR3 DNA is TGTGCCAGCAGTCAGGGTCCCGGGACAGGAACTAAAACGAATGGCTACACCTTC.

The DNA for the CDR3 is TGCAGCGTAGGGAGCGGGGGGTTTCAAGAGACCCAGTACTTC. This gives the protein CSVGSGGFQETQYF. The chain uses TRBV29-1 and TRBJ2-5, with 9 bases matching TRBD2. The V gene end was trimmed by 6 bases and the J gene end by 2 bases; junction bases not matched to a gene: 7. The germline CDR1 and CDR2 sequences are SQVTM and ANQGSEA. CDR3 length: 14 residues. Full variable domain (outside the CDR3, taken from reference TRBV29-1 and TRBJ2-5): SAVISQKPSRDICQRGTSLTIQCQVDSQVTMMFWYRQQPGQSLTLIATANQGSEATYESGFVIDKFPISRPNLTFSTLTVSNMSPEDSSIYLCSVGSGGFQETQYFGPGTRLLVL.

The rearrangement links TRBV9 to TRBJ2-7, with TRBD1 as a possible D gene (6 bases). CDR3 size: 19 residues. The V gene's germline CDR1 is SGDLS and CDR2 YYNGEE. Trimming cost V 0 bases and J 4 bases, with 26 bases left between them. CDR3: CASSVATEGVPKGPYEQYF. CDR3 nucleotides: TGTGCCAGCAGCGTAGCTACAGAGGGGGTTCCCAAGGGGCCTTACGAGCAGTACTTC.

This chain joins TRBV5-1 and TRBJ2-6, with D unresolved. The CDR3 loop spans 12 amino acids. V was trimmed by 9 bases and J by 0 bases, leaving 4 bases between them. Looked up from germline, CDR1 is SGHRS and CDR2 is YFSETQ. CDR3 nucleotides: TGCGCCAAACTCTCTGGGGCCAACGTCCTGACTTTC. This encodes CAKLSGANVLTF.

The chain uses TRBV25-1 and TRBJ2-6, with TRBD2 identical over 8 bases. The CDR3 runs 16 residues. Germline V lookup: CDR1 MGHDK, CDR2 SYGVNS. Trimming cost V 5 bases and J 0 bases; bases outside gene matches: 3. In DNA, the CDR3 is TGTGCCAGCAGTTTAGCGGGGAGCTCTGGGGCCAACGTCCTGACTTTC. Protein: CASSLAGSSGANVLTF. Together with reference TRBV25-1 and TRBJ2-6, the CDR3 gives the full variable domain: EADIYQTPRYLVIGTGKKITLECSQTMGHDKMYWYQQDPGMELHLIHYSYGVNSTEKGDLSSESTVSRIRTEHFPLTLESARPSHTSQYLCASSLAGSSGANVLTFGAGSRLTVL.

This chain joins TRBV6-1 and TRBJ1-1; D ambiguous. CDR3 length equals 14 residues. V dropped 2 bases and J dropped 1 base, with 8 bases sitting between them. Germline assignment: CDR1 MNHNS and CDR2 SASEGT. In nucleotides, the CDR3 is TGTGCCAGCAGTGAACGGGGAACGAACACTGAAGCTTTCTTT. Translated, it gives CASSERGTNTEAFF.

This clone occurred a few times. This rearrangement joins TRBV7-9 to TRBJ1-2; D gene uncertain. The CDR3 has 12 residues. Trimming cost V 6 bases and J 3 bases, with 8 bases left between them. CDR1 is SEHNR, CDR2 FQNEAQ, per germline (reference sequence). The CDR3 region is CASSTADYGYTF. CDR3 in DNA: TGTGCCAGCAGTACAGCAGACTATGGCTACACCTTC.

This clone was counted between two and nine times. The chain has TRBV15 and TRBJ1-2; a possible D gene is TRBD1 (6 bases). The CDR3 covers 15 residues. V lost 0 bases and J 7 bases, leaving 15 bases between the germline ends. Germline-derived CDR1 and CDR2 are LNHNV and YYDKDF (reference sequence). CDR3 nucleotides: TGTGCCACCAGCAGAGACCGGGGGGGGGCGGGTGGCTACACCTTC. Protein sequence: CATSRDRGGAGGYTF. The full variable domain, its missing parts supplied by reference TRBV15 and TRBJ1-2, is DAMVIQNPRYQVTQFGKPVTLSCSQTLNHNVMYWYQQKSSQAPKLLFHYYDKDFNNEADTPDNFQSRRPNTSFCFLDIRSPGLGDTAMYLCATSRDRGGAGGYTFGSGTRLTVV.

The chain links TRBV6-5 to TRBJ2-5; 10 bases are shared with TRBD1. The V gene's germline CDR1 is MNHEY and CDR2 SVGAGI. This CDR3 has 15 amino acids. Trimming took 2 bases from V and 5 from J; bases not matched to a gene: 5. The chain's CDR3 is CASSYGRTGGETQYF. DNA for the CDR3: TGTGCCAGCAGTTACGGCCGGACAGGGGGGGAGACCCAGTACTTC.

This chain links TRBV28 with TRBJ1-4; 8 nucleotides agree with TRBD1. The CDR3 extends over 15 amino acids. Germline CDR1 and CDR2: MDHEN and SYDVKM. V gave up 4 bases and J gave up 7 bases; unmatched junction bases: 8. CDR3 residues: CASSSRQGMGEKLFF. The CDR3 nucleotides read TGTGCCAGCAGTTCCCGACAGGGGATGGGTGAAAAACTGTTTTTT.